The 28 T cell receptor beta chains below come from one sample, sequenced in a study of CD8 T cells in Susac syndrome. Reverse transcription used about 0.45 to 1 ug RNA and random hexamers. Via MiXCR, TCRdb re-called the immunoSEQ multiplex PCR reads, giving one row per CDR3 protein. The sample lists approximately 100,000 distinct CDR3 sequences, over 90% occurring once. The source material was CD4+ T cells from PBMCs. The receptors here all came from a human donor in good health.

V usage is TRBV13 and J usage is TRBJ2-1; TRBD2 is a possible D gene (6 bases). The germline gives CDR1 PRHDT, CDR2 FYEKMQ (reference sequence). The CDR3 extends over 14 amino acids. V was shortened by 5 bases and J by 4 bases, with 12 bases between the two germline ends. CDR3 nucleotide sequence: TGTGCCAGCAGCCACCTAGCGTCTTACAATGAGCAGTTCTTC. Its translation is CASSHLASYNEQFF.

V usage is TRBV28 and J usage is TRBJ1-4; tentatively, D is TRBD1 (5 bases). The CDR3 length is 18 residues. Trimming stripped 2 bases from V and 3 bases from J, with 19 bases between. Germline V gene sequence: CDR1 MDHEN, CDR2 SYDVKM. The CDR3 is CASSLSLLDGAPNEKLFF. The CDR3 DNA is TGTGCCAGCAGTTTAAGCCTTCTTGACGGGGCACCTAATGAAAAACTGTTTTTT.

The chain has TRBV9 and TRBJ2-1, with D perhaps matching TRBD2 (7 bases). The germline V and J ends were trimmed by 4 bases and 3 bases, with 17 bases remaining between them. The CDR3 is 16 residues long. Germline CDR1 and CDR2: SGDLS and YYNGEE. The CDR3: CASSPGGGQIYNEQFF. CDR3 DNA: TGTGCCAGCAGCCCGGGAGGAGGACAGATCTACAATGAGCAGTTCTTC.

The rearrangement uses TRBV11-2 and TRBJ1-1, with D possibly being TRBD1 (5 bases). Trimming cost V 5 bases and J 8 bases, with 9 bases left between them. This CDR3 is 11 amino acids long. The germline gives CDR1 SGHAT, CDR2 FQNNGV. In nucleotides, the CDR3 is TGTGCCAGCAGCGAGACAGTAGAAGCTTTCTTT. The encoded protein is CASSETVEAFF.

This clonotype showed up just a few times. The rearrangement uses TRBV19 and TRBJ2-5; 10 bases line up with TRBD2. The CDR3 is made up of 14 amino acids. The junction had 5 bases not matched to a gene; V was cut back by 5 bases and J by 5 bases. Germline V lookup: CDR1 LNHDA, CDR2 SQIVND (reference sequence). The CDR3 spells CASSPPGLAETQYF. CDR3 DNA: TGTGCCAGTAGTCCGCCGGGACTAGCGGAGACCCAGTACTTC.

The CDR3 protein is CASSPGSAGVEQFF. CDR3 bases: TGTGCCAGCAGCCCGGGGTCAGCAGGGGTTGAGCAGTTCTTC. The genes are TRBV7-9 and TRBJ2-1; possible D gene TRBD1, 6 bases. V was trimmed by 5 bases and J by 9 bases, leaving 17 bases between them. CDR3 size: 14 residues. Looked up from germline, CDR1 is SEHNR and CDR2 is FQNEAQ (reference sequence).

This clonotype has just one count. V usage is TRBV6-2 or TRBV6-3 and J usage is TRBJ2-7, with TRBD2 matching over 15 bases. V shed 7 bases and J 0 bases; nucleotides not matched to a gene: 10. Per the germline V gene, CDR1 is MNHEY and CDR2 is SVGEGT. The CDR3 is 18 residues long. As DNA, the CDR3 is TGTGCCAGCACTTCGGGACTAGCGGGAGGTTTAAGCTCCTACGAGCAGTACTTC. Its protein product is CASTSGLAGGLSSYEQYF.

The genes are TRBV9 and TRBJ2-7; 7 bases agree with TRBD1. Germline V gene data show CDR1 as SGDLS and CDR2 as YYNGEE. CDR3 size: 13 residues. The ends lost 4 bases at V and 6 bases at J; junction bases unmatched: 7. The CDR3 DNA is TGTGCCAGCAGCCCCAATACAGGGGCCGAGCAGTACTTC. Translated, it gives CASSPNTGAEQYF.

This rearrangement joins TRBV2 to TRBJ1-1; D is unresolved. The germline V gene has CDR1 SNHLY and CDR2 FYNNEI. V was trimmed by 6 bases and J by 2 bases, leaving 13 bases between them. The CDR3 runs to 14 residues. CDR3 loop: CASRTGTGNTEAFF. The CDR3 nucleotides are TGTGCCAGCAGGACCGGAACTGGAAACACTGAAGCTTTCTTT.

This chain uses TRBV29-1 with TRBJ1-2; 9 bases align to TRBD1. V was pared by 6 bases and J by 0 bases, with 2 bases of the junction left unmatched. The CDR3 loop spans 13 amino acids. Germline-derived CDR1 and CDR2 are SQVTM and ANQGSEA. The CDR3 bases are TGCAGCGTAGGGACAGGGTCTAACTATGGCTACACCTTC. Translated, it gives CSVGTGSNYGYTF.

The chain combines TRBV4-3 with TRBJ2-5; D possibly matches TRBD1 or TRBD2 (6 bases each). The CDR3 length is 16 residues. V lost 1 base to trimming and J lost 4 bases, with 16 bases between them. Germline V gives CDR1 LGHNA, CDR2 YSLEER. The CDR3 bases are TGCGCCAGCAGCCAAGGGGGGGTGGCCAGGGGAGAGACCCAGTACTTC. Encoded protein: CASSQGGVARGETQYF.

V is TRBV21-1 and J is TRBJ2-7; the table names TRBD1, a call not compared with the DNA. TRBV21-1 is listed as a pseudogene. CDR3 length: 12 amino acids. CDR3: CATRQRDYEQYF. The CDR3 bases are TGTGCCACCCGACAGAGAGATTACGAGCAGTACTTC.

The chain joins TRBV7-2 to TRBJ1-6; possible D gene TRBD1, 5 bases. V lost 4 bases and J 4 bases, leaving 11 bases between the germline ends. Germline-derived CDR1 and CDR2 are SGHTA and FQGNSA. This CDR3 region has 15 residues. The CDR3, as DNA: TGTGCCAGCAGCTCAATTGGGGGATATAATTCACCCCTCCACTTT. Protein product: CASSSIGGYNSPLHF.

This sequence joins TRBV29-1 and TRBJ2-3; no definite D call. V was cut by 7 bases and J by 0 bases, with 8 bases left in between. Germline CDR1 SQVTM, CDR2 ANQGSEA. The CDR3 loop spans 12 amino acids. This chain's CDR3 is CSEATSTDTQYF. CDR3 DNA: TGCAGCGAGGCTACTAGCACAGATACGCAGTATTTT.

This clonotype has a handful of counts. The DNA for the CDR3 is TGCGCCAGCAGCCAAGATGGGGGTGTCAGGGGGGTTGAAGCTTTCTTT. Residues: CASSQDGGVRGVEAFF. The J gene is TRBJ1-1, the V gene TRBV4-1, with 7 bases aligning to TRBD1. CDR1 and CDR2 (germline): MGHRA, YSYEKL. Trimming at V came to 0 bases and at J to 7 bases, leaving 11 bases not matched to a gene. This CDR3 is 16 amino acids long.

CDR3 DNA: TGTGCCAGCAGAGAGGGCCACACCGGGGAGCTGTTTTTT. The encoded protein is CASREGHTGELFF. The V call is TRBV2, the J call TRBJ2-2, with D perhaps matching TRBD2 (5 bases). Germline V gene sequence: CDR1 SNHLY, CDR2 FYNNEI. The CDR3 is 13 amino acids. Deletions cut 6 bases from V and 3 bases from J, with 8 bases between. The full variable domain, in which reference TRBV2 and TRBJ2-2 provide the parts outside the CDR3, is EPEVTQTPSHQVTQMGQEVILRCVPISNHLYFYWYRQILGQKVEFLVSFYNNEISEKSEIFDDQFSVERPDGSNFTLKIRSTKLEDSAMYFCASREGHTGELFFGEGSRLTVL.

This clonotype appeared a single time. This CDR3 is CASRMTGQNTEAFF. CDR3 bases: TGTGCCAGCAGAATGACAGGGCAGAACACTGAAGCTTTCTTT. The chain links TRBV12-3 or TRBV12-4 to TRBJ1-1; 7 positions match TRBD1. This CDR3 contains 14 residues. The V segment lost 6 bases and the J segment 1 base; nucleotides outside the gene matches: 5.

A few counts support this clonotype. An end of the junction does not agree with germline; a read error may underlie this. This rearrangement joins TRBV23-1 to TRBJ2-7; TRBD2 matches 16 bases. TRBV23-1 is an open reading frame, and its role is uncertain. The CDR3 loop spans 17 amino acids. The CDR3 sequence is CASNSGAGTSGRAEKYF. The CDR3 DNA follows: TGCGCCAGCAATTCAGGAGCCGGGACTAGCGGGAGGGCCGAGAAGTACTTC.

This clonotype was seen a handful of times. This chain links TRBV19 with TRBJ1-1; D is unresolved. Germline-derived CDR1 and CDR2 are LNHDA and SQIVND (reference sequence). Trimming stripped 8 bases from V and 5 bases from J, with 9 bases between. The CDR3 covers 11 residues. The chain's CDR3 is CASVTWTEAFF. In nucleotides, the CDR3 is TGTGCCAGTGTGACTTGGACTGAAGCTTTCTTT.

This clonotype occurred once. The chain's CDR3 is CSARGQWGATGELFF. In nucleotides, the CDR3 is TGCAGTGCTAGGGGGCAGTGGGGGGCTACCGGGGAGCTGTTTTTT. This rearrangement joins TRBV20-1 to TRBJ2-2, with D tentatively TRBD1 or TRBD2 (6 bases each). Trimming took 3 bases from V and 5 from J, leaving 16 bases between them. This CDR3 has 15 amino acids. Germline loops: CDR1 DFQATT, CDR2 SNEGSKA (reference sequence).

This chain connects TRBV18 to TRBJ2-3; D unclear. With 1 base removed from V and 1 base from J, the gap between germline ends came to 6 bases. This CDR3 region has 14 residues. The germline V gene has CDR1 KGHSH and CDR2 LQKENI. The DNA of the CDR3 is TGTGCCAGCTCACCACAGGCCGGCACAGATACGCAGTATTTT. Translating gives CASSPQAGTDTQYF.

V is TRBV6-2 or TRBV6-3 and J is TRBJ1-1; TRBD1 might be the D (5 bases). V shed 2 bases and J shed 2 bases, with 12 bases lying between them. Germline loops: CDR1 MNHEY, CDR2 SVGEGT. The CDR3 has 15 amino acids. DNA for the CDR3: TGTGCCAGCAGTTACGGCCAGGGCGGAAACACTGAAGCTTTCTTT. Its translation is CASSYGQGGNTEAFF.

V gene TRBV5-1 combines with J gene TRBJ1-2; D is unresolved. The CDR3 sequence is 14 residues long. Germline CDR1 is SGHRS and CDR2 is YFSETQ. Trimming took off 4 bases at V and 6 bases at J, with 16 bases between the two ends. CDR3 DNA: TGCGCCAGCAGCCCGAACCAGGATAGGCATGGCTACACCTTC. It is translated as CASSPNQDRHGYTF.

The J gene is TRBJ2-7, the V gene TRBV20-1; perhaps TRBD1 as D (5 bases). Between the trimmed V and J ends, which lost 6 bases and 7 bases, there was a span of 16 bases. Germline V CDR1 and CDR2: DFQATT, SNEGSKA (reference sequence). The length of the CDR3 is 12 residues. The CDR3 loop is CSAAPRQGEQYF. The CDR3 coding sequence is TGCAGTGCCGCCCCTAGGCAGGGAGAGCAGTACTTC.

The CDR3 spells CASAGEYLGDYNEQFF. CDR3 nucleotide sequence: TGTGCCAGCGCAGGGGAGTACCTGGGTGACTACAATGAGCAGTTCTTC. The gene calls are TRBV5-6 and TRBJ2-1, with D perhaps matching TRBD1 (6 bases). Germline CDR1 is SGHDT and CDR2 is YYEEEE. Trimming shortened V by 7 bases and J by 3 bases, and 20 bases separated the two germline ends. This CDR3 has 16 amino acids.

The rearrangement links TRBV5-8 to TRBJ2-1; a possible D gene is TRBD1 (5 bases). The CDR3 covers 13 residues. V lost 2 bases to trimming and J lost 4 bases, with 7 bases between them. Germline CDR1 reads SGHTS; CDR2 reads YDEGEE. CDR3 in amino acids: CASSFDSYNEQFF. The CDR3 nucleotides are TGTGCCAGCAGCTTCGACAGTTACAATGAGCAGTTCTTC.

This chain links TRBV5-1 with TRBJ1-1; 10 bases fit TRBD1. CDR3 length equals 15 residues. CDR1 is SGHRS, CDR2 YFSETQ, per germline. The J segment lost 4 bases and the V segment lost 1 base, leaving 4 bases of the junction unmatched. This CDR3 is CASSLSTGGPTEAFF. CDR3 nucleotide sequence: TGCGCCAGCAGCTTGTCGACAGGGGGCCCCACTGAAGCTTTCTTT.

CDR3 bases: TGTGCCAGCAGCCAGGACAGGTACACAGATACGCAGTATTTT. Amino acids: CASSQDRYTDTQYF. The V call is TRBV5-6, the J call TRBJ2-3, with 7 bases identical to TRBD1. Germline V gene sequence: CDR1 SGHDT, CDR2 YYEEEE. V was pared by 4 bases and J by 2 bases, with 4 bases of the junction left unmatched. The CDR3 is 14 residues long. The full variable domain, with the rest looked up from reference TRBV5-6 and TRBJ2-3, is DAGVTQSPTHLIKTRGQQVTLRCSPKSGHDTVSWYQQALGQGPQFIFQYYEEEERQRGNFPDRFSGHQFPNYSSELNVNALLLGDSALYLCASSQDRYTDTQYFGPGTRLTVL.